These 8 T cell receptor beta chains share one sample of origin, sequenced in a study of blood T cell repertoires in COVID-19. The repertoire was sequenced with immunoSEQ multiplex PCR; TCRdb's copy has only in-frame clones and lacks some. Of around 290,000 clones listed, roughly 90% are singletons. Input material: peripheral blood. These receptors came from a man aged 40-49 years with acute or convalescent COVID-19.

In DNA form, the CDR3 reads TGTGCCAGCAGTGCGGGGGGCTTGGACTATGGCTACACCTTC. Translated, it gives CASSAGGLDYGYTF. The chain is built from TRBV2 and TRBJ1-2, with TRBD1 as a possible D gene (6 bases). This CDR3 contains 14 residues. Germline V gives CDR1 SNHLY, CDR2 FYNNEI. V was cut by 4 bases and J by 3 bases, with 12 bases left in between.

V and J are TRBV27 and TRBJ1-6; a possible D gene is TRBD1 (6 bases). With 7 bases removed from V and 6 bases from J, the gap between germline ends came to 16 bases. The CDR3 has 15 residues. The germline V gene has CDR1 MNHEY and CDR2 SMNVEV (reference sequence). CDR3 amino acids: CASTRQDPFNSPLHF. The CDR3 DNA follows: TGTGCCAGCACCCGACAGGACCCCTTTAATTCACCCCTCCACTTT.

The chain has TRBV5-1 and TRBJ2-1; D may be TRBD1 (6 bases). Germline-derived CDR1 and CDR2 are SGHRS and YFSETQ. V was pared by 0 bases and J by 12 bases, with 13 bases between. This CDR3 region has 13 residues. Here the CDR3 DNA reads TGCGCCAGCAGCTTGGAAGGCAGGGGTATGCAGTTCTTC. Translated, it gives CASSLEGRGMQFF.

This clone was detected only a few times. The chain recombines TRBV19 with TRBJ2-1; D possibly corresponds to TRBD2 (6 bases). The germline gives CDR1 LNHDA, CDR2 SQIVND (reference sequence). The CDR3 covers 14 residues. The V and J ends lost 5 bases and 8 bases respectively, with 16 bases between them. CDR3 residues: CASSPRERRYEQFF. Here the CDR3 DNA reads TGTGCCAGTAGTCCTCGGGAGCGCCGTTATGAGCAGTTCTTC.

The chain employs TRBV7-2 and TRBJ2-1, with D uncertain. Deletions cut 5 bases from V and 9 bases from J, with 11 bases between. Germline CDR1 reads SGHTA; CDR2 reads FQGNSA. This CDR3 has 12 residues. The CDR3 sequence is CASSPSAGEQFF. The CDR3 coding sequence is TGTGCCAGCAGCCCCTCCGCCGGTGAGCAGTTCTTC.

Written as DNA, the CDR3 is TGTGCCAGCAGGCGGACAAATGCGAACACCGGGGAGCTGTTTTTT. The encoded protein is CASRRTNANTGELFF. The chain couples TRBV7-2 to TRBJ2-2; perhaps TRBD1 as D (5 bases). The ends were cut back, 6 bases at V and 0 bases at J, with 11 bases in the middle. The germline CDR1 and CDR2 sequences are SGHTA and FQGNSA. The CDR3 length is 15 residues.

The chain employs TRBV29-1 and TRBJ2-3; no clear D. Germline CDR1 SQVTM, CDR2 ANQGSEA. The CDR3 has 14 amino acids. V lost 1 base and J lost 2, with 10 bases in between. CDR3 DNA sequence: TGCAGCGTTGAAGCTGGTCAGTCCACAGATACGCAGTATTTT. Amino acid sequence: CSVEAGQSTDTQYF.

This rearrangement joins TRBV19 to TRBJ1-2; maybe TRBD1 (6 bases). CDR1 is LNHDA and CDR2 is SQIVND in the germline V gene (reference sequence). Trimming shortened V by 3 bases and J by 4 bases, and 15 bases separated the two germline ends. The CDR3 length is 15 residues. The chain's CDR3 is CASSIQGNAFYGYTF. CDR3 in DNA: TGTGCCAGTAGTATTCAGGGGAATGCGTTCTATGGCTACACCTTC.